The 10 T cell receptor beta chains in this list originate from one sample, sequenced in a study of human T cells and chemical hapten exposure. As to time point: pre-sensitization, week 0. The treatment here: therapeutic diphenylcyclopropenone sensitization with weekly scalp DPC. TCRdb redid the calling of the RACE reads with MiXCR, one entry per CDR3 protein. The table shows about 80,000 distinct CDR3 sequences, with 12% to 15% occurring only once. The sample consisted of whole blood, taken in connection with sensitization to the hapten diphenylcyclopropenone (DPC). These receptors all stem from a woman aged 45 to 65 with alopecia areata. Some clones in this sample may be carry-over from other donors' samples.

The CDR3 DNA reads TGTGCCAGCAGTTCACAGGGGAGAGCTAACTATGGCTACACCTTC. Residues: CASSSQGRANYGYTF. The chain combines TRBV6-6 with TRBJ1-2; TRBD1 matches 7 bases. CDR3 size: 15 residues. Germline V gene sequence: CDR1 MNHNY, CDR2 SVGAGI (reference sequence). V lost 4 bases and J lost 0; bases outside the gene matches: 5.

V usage is TRBV4-1 and J usage is TRBJ2-2; no clear D. Germline CDR1 reads MGHRA; CDR2 reads YSYEKL. The CDR3 totals 12 residues. Trimming left V 3 bases short and J 7 bases short, with 6 bases between. For the CDR3, the DNA is TGCGCCAGCAGCCAGGCAGGCGGGGAGCTGTTTTTT. Protein: CASSQAGGELFF.

The chain has TRBV28 and TRBJ2-3; 10 bases fit TRBD2. The length of the CDR3 is 16 residues. Germline V gives CDR1 MDHEN, CDR2 SYDVKM. J was trimmed by 1 base and V by 4 bases; bases with no gene match: 5. DNA for the CDR3: TGTGCCAGCAGTTCGTGGACTAGCGGACGCACAGATACGCAGTATTTT. This codes for CASSSWTSGRTDTQYF.

This clonotype was recorded a few times. The chain uses TRBV25-1 and TRBJ1-2; D might be TRBD1 (6 bases). CDR1 and CDR2 (germline): MGHDK, SYGVNS. Trimming cost V 2 bases and J 3 bases, with 10 bases left between them. The CDR3 totals 14 residues. The CDR3 loop reads CASSELDSYYGYTF. CDR3 nucleotides: TGTGCCAGCAGTGAACTGGACAGTTACTATGGCTACACCTTC.

This chain joins TRBV29-1 and TRBJ2-1; 10 bases are a match to TRBD2. The CDR3 totals 14 residues. V was clipped by 4 bases and J by 10 bases; unmatched bases: 10. CDR1 SQVTM and CDR2 ANQGSEA come from the germline V gene. The DNA for the CDR3 is TGCAGCGTTGCTCAAGCGGGAGGGCCTCTAGAGCAGTTCTTC. It translates to CSVAQAGGPLEQFF.

In this sample, this clonotype turned up a few times. The chain joins TRBV28 to TRBJ2-7, with D possibly TRBD2 on 6 matching bases. Trimming left V 4 bases short and J 3 bases short, with 16 bases between. This CDR3 region has 15 residues. The germline V gene encodes CDR1 MDHEN and CDR2 SYDVKM. CDR3 protein: CASSYPRGGDYEQYF. DNA for the CDR3: TGTGCCAGCAGTTACCCCCGGGGAGGCGACTACGAGCAGTACTTC.

This clonotype has ten or more counts. The CDR3, as DNA: TGTGCCAGCAGCTTAGGGACTAGCCGATGGGGGAGTGAGCAGTTCTTC. Translation gives CASSLGTSRWGSEQFF. This sequence joins TRBV7-8 and TRBJ2-1; 8 nucleotides match TRBD2. The CDR3 sequence is 16 residues long. CDR1 is SGHVS, CDR2 FQNEAQ, per germline. V was clipped by 1 base and J by 9 bases; unmatched bases: 11. Based on the CDR3 plus reference TRBV7-8 and TRBJ2-1, the full variable domain is GAGVSQSPRYKVAKRGQDVALRCDPISGHVSLFWYQQALGQGPEFLTYFQNEAQLDKSGLPSDRFFAERPEGSVSTLKIQRTQQEDSAVYLCASSLGTSRWGSEQFFGPGTRLTVL.

The chain carries TRBV28 and TRBJ1-2; TRBD1 might be the D (5 bases). V shed 7 bases and J shed 3 bases, with 9 bases lying between them. There are 12 residues in the CDR3. CDR1 and CDR2 (germline): MDHEN, SYDVKM. As DNA, the CDR3 is TGTGCCAGCACCCCCAGGGACTATGGCTACACCTTC. Its protein is CASTPRDYGYTF.

The chain combines TRBV20-1 with TRBJ1-1; D possibly corresponds to TRBD1 (6 bases). CDR1 DFQATT and CDR2 SNEGSKA come from the germline V gene (reference sequence). The CDR3 is 12 amino acids. V shed 0 bases and J shed 8 bases, with 10 bases lying between them. CDR3 amino acids: CSARDSGTEAFF. The CDR3 DNA follows: TGCAGTGCTAGAGATTCGGGGACAGAAGCTTTCTTT.

In its sample, this clonotype was seen once. The V and J genes are TRBV23-1 and TRBJ1-1, with D maybe TRBD1 (6 bases). TRBV23-1 is an ORF for which the function is uncertain. Trimming took 2 bases from V and 5 from J, leaving 18 bases between them. CDR3 length: 16 amino acids. The CDR3 reads CASSQDPPAGETEAFF. The CDR3 DNA is TGCGCCAGCAGTCAAGACCCCCCGGCAGGGGAAACTGAAGCTTTCTTT.